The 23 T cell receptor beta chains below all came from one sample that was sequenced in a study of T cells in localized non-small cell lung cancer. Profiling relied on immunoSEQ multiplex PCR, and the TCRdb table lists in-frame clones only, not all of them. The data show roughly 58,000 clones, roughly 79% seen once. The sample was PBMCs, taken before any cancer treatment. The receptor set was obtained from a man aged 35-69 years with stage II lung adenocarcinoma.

The chain's CDR3 is CASKPGLAGINEQFF. CDR3 DNA: TGTGCCAGCAAACCGGGACTAGCGGGAATAAATGAGCAGTTCTTC. The rearrangement links TRBV6-1 to TRBJ2-1, with TRBD2 identical over 13 bases. The ends lost 7 bases at V and 7 bases at J; junction bases unmatched: 7. This CDR3 comprises 15 residues. Germline V gene data show CDR1 as MNHNS and CDR2 as SASEGT.

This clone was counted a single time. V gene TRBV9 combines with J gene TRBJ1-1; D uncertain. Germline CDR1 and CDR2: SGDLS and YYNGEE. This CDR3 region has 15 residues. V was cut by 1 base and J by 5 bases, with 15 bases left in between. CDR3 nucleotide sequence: TGTGCCAGCAGCGTATCCCCTAACGACGGGACTGAAGCTTTCTTT. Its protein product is CASSVSPNDGTEAFF.

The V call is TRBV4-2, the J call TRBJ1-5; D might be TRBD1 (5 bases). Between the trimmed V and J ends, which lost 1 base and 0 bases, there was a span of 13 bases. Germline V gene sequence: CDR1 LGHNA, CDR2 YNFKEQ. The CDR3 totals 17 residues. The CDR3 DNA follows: TGTGCCAGCAGCCAAGGCGACAGTTCCTATAGCAATCAGCCCCAGCATTTT. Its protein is CASSQGDSSYSNQPQHF.

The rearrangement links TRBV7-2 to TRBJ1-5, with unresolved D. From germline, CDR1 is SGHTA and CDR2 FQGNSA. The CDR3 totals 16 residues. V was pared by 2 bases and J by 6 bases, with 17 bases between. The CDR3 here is CASSLRTGGSTQPQHF. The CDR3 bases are TGTGCCAGCAGCTTACGGACGGGAGGGTCGACTCAGCCCCAGCATTTT.

CDR3: CASSFPGTSGSASYEQYF. DNA for the CDR3: TGTGCCAGCAGCTTTCCCGGGACTAGCGGGAGCGCCTCCTACGAGCAGTACTTC. The chain carries TRBV11-3 and TRBJ2-7, with 14 bases that match TRBD2. V was clipped by 3 bases and J by 0 bases; unmatched bases: 7. Germline CDR1 reads SGHNT; CDR2 reads YENEEA. This CDR3 is built from 18 residues.

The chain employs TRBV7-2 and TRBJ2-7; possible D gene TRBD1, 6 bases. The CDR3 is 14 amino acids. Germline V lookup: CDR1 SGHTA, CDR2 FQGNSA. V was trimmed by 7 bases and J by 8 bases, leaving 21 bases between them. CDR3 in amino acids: CASIEDQGPFQQYF. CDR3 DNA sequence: TGTGCCAGCATCGAAGACCAGGGGCCATTCCAGCAGTACTTC.

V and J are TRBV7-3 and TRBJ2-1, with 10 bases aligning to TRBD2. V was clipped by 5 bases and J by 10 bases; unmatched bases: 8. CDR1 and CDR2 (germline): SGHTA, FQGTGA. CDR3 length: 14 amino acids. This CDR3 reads CASSPTPSGREQFF. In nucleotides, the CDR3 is TGTGCCAGCAGCCCGACTCCTAGCGGGAGAGAGCAGTTCTTC.

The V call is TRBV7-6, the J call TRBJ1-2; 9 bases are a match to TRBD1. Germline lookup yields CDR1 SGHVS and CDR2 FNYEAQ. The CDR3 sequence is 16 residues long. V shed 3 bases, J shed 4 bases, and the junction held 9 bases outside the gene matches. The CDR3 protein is CASSLDRPGQGYGYTF. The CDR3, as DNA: TGTGCCAGCAGCTTGGACAGACCGGGACAGGGCTATGGCTACACCTTC. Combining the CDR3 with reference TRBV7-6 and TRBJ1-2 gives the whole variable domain GAGVSQSPRYKVTKRGQDVALRCDPISGHVSLYWYRQALGQGPEFLTYFNYEAQQDKSGLPNDRFSAERPEGSISTLTIQRTEQRDSAMYRCASSLDRPGQGYGYTFGSGTRLTVV.

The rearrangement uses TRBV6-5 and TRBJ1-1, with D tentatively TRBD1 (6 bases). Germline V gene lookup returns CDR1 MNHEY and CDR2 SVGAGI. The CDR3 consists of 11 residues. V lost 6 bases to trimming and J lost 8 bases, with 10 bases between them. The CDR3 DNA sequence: TGTGCCAGCAGATCCGGGACAGAAGCTTTCTTT. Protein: CASRSGTEAFF.

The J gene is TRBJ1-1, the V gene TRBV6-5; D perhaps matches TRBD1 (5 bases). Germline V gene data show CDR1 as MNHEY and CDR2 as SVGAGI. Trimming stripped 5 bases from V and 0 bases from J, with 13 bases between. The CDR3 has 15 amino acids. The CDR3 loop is CASSPLQGLNTEAFF. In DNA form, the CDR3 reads TGTGCCAGCAGTCCGCTGCAGGGCCTGAACACTGAAGCTTTCTTT.

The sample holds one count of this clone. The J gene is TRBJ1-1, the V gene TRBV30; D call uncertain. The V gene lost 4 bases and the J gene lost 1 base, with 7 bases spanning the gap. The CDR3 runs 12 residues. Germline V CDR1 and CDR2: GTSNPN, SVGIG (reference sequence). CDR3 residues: CAWIPRNTEAFF. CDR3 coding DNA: TGTGCCTGGATTCCGAGGAACACTGAAGCTTTCTTT.

The CDR3 protein is CASSLGGLDGYTF. The CDR3 DNA reads TGTGCCAGCAGTTTGGGGGGGCTGGATGGCTACACCTTC. V gene TRBV28 combines with J gene TRBJ1-2; TRBD1 might be the D (6 bases). CDR1 is MDHEN, CDR2 SYDVKM, per germline. The CDR3 has 13 residues. Deletions cut 3 bases from V and 6 bases from J, with 11 bases between.

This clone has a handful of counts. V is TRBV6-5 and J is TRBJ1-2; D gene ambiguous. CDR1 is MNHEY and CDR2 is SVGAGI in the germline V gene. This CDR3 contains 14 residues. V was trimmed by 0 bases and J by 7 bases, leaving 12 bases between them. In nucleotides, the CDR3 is TGTGCCAGCAGTTACTCGAATGGAATGGGTGGCTACACCTTC. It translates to CASSYSNGMGGYTF.

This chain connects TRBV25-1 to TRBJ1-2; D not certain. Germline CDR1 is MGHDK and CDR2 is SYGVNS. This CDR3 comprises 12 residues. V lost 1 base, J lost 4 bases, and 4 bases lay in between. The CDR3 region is CASSESRYGYTF. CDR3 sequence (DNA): TGTGCCAGCAGTGAATCCCGCTATGGCTACACCTTC.

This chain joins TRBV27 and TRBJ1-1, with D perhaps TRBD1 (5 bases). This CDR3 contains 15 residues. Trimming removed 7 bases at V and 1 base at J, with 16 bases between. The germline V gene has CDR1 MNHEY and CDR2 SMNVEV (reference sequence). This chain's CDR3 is CASTLMAGTNTEAFF. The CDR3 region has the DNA TGTGCCAGCACCTTAATGGCAGGGACGAACACTGAAGCTTTCTTT.

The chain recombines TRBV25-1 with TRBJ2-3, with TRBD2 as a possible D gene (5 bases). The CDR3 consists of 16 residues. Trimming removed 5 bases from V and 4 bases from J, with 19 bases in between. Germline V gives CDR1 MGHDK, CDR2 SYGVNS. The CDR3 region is CASSSPNTLSADTQYF. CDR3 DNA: TGTGCCAGCAGTTCTCCCAATACCCTTAGCGCAGATACGCAGTATTTT.

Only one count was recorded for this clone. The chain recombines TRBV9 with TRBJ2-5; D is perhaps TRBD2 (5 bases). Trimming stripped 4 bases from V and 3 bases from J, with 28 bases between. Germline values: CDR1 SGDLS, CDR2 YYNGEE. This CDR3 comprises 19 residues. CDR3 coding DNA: TGTGCCAGCAGCTCCGGGAAGACTGACTATGATCCCAGCAAAGAGACCCAGTACTTC. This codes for CASSSGKTDYDPSKETQYF.

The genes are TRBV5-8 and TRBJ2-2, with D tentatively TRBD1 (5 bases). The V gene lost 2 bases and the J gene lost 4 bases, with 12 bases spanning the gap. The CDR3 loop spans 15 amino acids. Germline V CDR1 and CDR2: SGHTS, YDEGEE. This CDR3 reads CASSLMGQPTGELFF. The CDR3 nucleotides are TGTGCCAGCAGCTTAATGGGGCAACCCACCGGGGAGCTGTTTTTT.

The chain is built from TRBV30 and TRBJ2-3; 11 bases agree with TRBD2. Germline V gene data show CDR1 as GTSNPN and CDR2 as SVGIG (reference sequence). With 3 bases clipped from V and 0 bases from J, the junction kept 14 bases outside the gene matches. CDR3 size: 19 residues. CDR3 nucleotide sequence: TGTGCCTGGAGCTGGGGACTAGCGGTCTTTTCGACTAGCACAGATACGCAGTATTTT. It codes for CAWSWGLAVFSTSTDTQYF.

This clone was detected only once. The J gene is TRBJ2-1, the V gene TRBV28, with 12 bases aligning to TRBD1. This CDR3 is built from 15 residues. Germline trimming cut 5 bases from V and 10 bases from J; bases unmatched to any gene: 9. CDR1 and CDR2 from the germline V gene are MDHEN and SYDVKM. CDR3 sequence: CASSASRDRGHEQFF. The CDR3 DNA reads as TGTGCCAGCAGTGCGTCCCGGGACAGGGGGCACGAGCAGTTCTTC. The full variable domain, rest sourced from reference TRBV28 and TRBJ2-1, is DVKVTQSSRYLVKRTGEKVFLECVQDMDHENMFWYRQDPGLGLRLIYFSYDVKMKEKGDIPEGYSVSREKKERFSLILESASTNQTSMYLCASSASRDRGHEQFFGPGTRLTVL.

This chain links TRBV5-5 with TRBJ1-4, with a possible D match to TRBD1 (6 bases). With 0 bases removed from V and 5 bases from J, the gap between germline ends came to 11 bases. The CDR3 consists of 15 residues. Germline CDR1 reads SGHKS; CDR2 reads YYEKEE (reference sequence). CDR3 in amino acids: CASSLVAGVNEKLFF. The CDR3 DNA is TGTGCCAGCAGCTTGGTGGCAGGGGTAAATGAAAAACTGTTTTTT.

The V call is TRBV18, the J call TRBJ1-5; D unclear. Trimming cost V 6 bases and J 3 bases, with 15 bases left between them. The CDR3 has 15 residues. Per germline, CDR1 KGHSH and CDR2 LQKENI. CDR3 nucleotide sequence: TGTGCCAGCTCCCTACCGGGAGAGAACAATCAGCCCCAGCATTTT. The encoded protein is CASSLPGENNQPQHF.

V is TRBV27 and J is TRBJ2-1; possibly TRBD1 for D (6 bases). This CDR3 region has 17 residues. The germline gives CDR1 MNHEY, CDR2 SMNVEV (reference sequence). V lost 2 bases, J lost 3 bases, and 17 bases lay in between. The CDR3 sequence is CASSLGLDSHRYNEQFF. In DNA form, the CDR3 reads TGTGCCAGCAGTTTAGGGCTGGACAGTCATCGCTACAATGAGCAGTTCTTC.